The source of this T cell receptor (beta chain) is a study of siplizumab effects on memory and regulatory T cells. Study information: At 1 ug/mL of siplizumab or without drug, mixed lymphocyte reactions were set up in pairs. Whole-study findings and limits: Major contributors to the alloresponse seemed to be naive T cells, which also appeared more diverse than memory cells.

Of note for this clone: Antigen specificity is unknown.

Sequenced by immunoSEQ multiplex PCR; TCRdb stores in-frame clones only, minus some. The repertoire holds approximately 13,000 clones, with 30% to 50% as singletons. Researchers cocultured the mixed lymphocyte reaction cells at 37°C for 6 days. Per germline, CDR1 MNHEY and CDR2 SVGAGI. V lost 1 base and J 0 bases, leaving 7 bases between the germline ends. The CDR3 consists of 15 residues. V is TRBV6-5 and J is TRBJ2-1, with D hard to call. This receptor was obtained from a human donor in good health; the cells came from an allogeneic mixed lymphocyte reaction. Sequencing was done on a sample of CFSE-low (dividing) CD8+ T cells sorted from an allogeneic mixed lymphocyte reaction. As DNA, the CDR3 is TGTGCCAGCAGTTACTGGGAAGGCTCCTACAATGAGCAGTTCTTC. Protein product: CASSYWEGSYNEQFF.